These T cell receptor beta chains were read from a single sample in a study of Ad26.COV2.S vaccination and SARS-CoV-2 variants. The data were produced by immunoSEQ multiplex PCR, yet TCRdb's version contains in-frame clones alone and is incomplete. The sample includes about 350,000 clones, around nine tenths of them seen just once. This specimen consisted of peripheral blood, obtained in a trial of Ad26.COV2.S vaccine versus placebo. The receptor source for this set is a person aged 18-65 years who received the Ad26.COV2.S COVID-19 vaccine or a placebo. Both conserved end residues are part of each CDR3. D genes are given only for firm matches. Clone size is stated in some rows and not others, as once, few, many or a class when expanded.

>13|NA|TRBV6-5|NA|TRBJ1-6
CASRGANNSPLHF
TGTGCCAGCAGGGGCGCGAATAATTCACCCCTCCACTTT
>12|NA|TRBV2|NA|TRBJ2-2
CASRTGVGELFF
TGTGCCAGCAGGACAGGAGTCGGGGAGCTGTTTTTT
>16|NA|TRBV7-2|TRBD1|TRBJ1-1
CASSLGPGGVGTEAFF
TGTGCCAGCAGCTTAGGGCCAGGGGGCGTGGGCACTGAAGCTTTCTTT
>14|NA|TRBV7-8|NA|TRBJ2-2
CASSFSQGSGELFF
TGTGCCAGCAGCTTTTCACAGGGTTCCGGGGAGCTGTTTTTT
>16|NA|TRBV7-9|NA|TRBJ1-6
CASSYPPGPGLSPLHF
TGTGCCAGCAGCTACCCCCCCGGGCCAGGGCTTTCACCCCTCCACTTT
>15|NA|TRBV28|TRBD1|TRBJ2-7
CASSPLGDRGYEQYF
TGTGCCAGCAGTCCTCTAGGGGACAGGGGGTACGAGCAGTACTTC
>11|NA|TRBV7-8|NA|TRBJ2-7
CASSPGYEQYF
TGTGCCAGCAGCCCGGGGTACGAGCAGTACTTC
>14|NA|TRBV3-1/TRBV3-2|NA|TRBJ2-7
CASSQDRRFGEQYF
TGTGCCAGCAGCCAAGACAGGAGGTTTGGCGAGCAGTACTTC
>13|NA|TRBV11-2|TRBD1|TRBJ2-1
CASSSDRGNEQFF
TGTGCCAGCAGCTCCGACAGGGGGAATGAGCAGTTCTTC
>13|NA|TRBV12-3/TRBV12-4|NA|TRBJ2-3
CATRTRVMNTQYF
TGTGCCACTCGTACCAGGGTAATGAATACGCAGTATTTT
>15|NA|TRBV19|TRBD1|TRBJ2-1
CASRPSGTGHNEQFF
TGTGCCAGTAGACCCTCGGGGACAGGCCACAATGAGCAGTTCTTC
>14|NA|TRBV28|NA|TRBJ2-7
CASSSRDQFYEQYF
TGTGCCAGCAGTTCCCGGGACCAGTTCTACGAGCAGTACTTC
>12|NA|TRBV7-9|NA|TRBJ1-5
CASSFNNQPQHF
TGTGCCAGCAGCTTCAACAATCAGCCCCAGCATTTT
>15|few|TRBV27|NA|TRBJ2-7
CASSPHRRNSYEQYF
TGTGCCAGCAGTCCGCACAGGCGGAACTCCTACGAGCAGTACTTC
>14|NA|TRBV21-1|NA|TRBJ2-5
CASTTRRGRETQYF
TGTGCCAGCACCACGAGGCGGGGCCGGGAGACCCAGTACTTC
>19|NA|TRBV7-6|TRBD1|TRBJ2-6
CASSLGLGATGEGANVLTF
TGTGCCAGCAGCTTAGGTCTGGGCGCAACAGGGGAGGGGGCCAACGTCCTGACTTTC
>14|NA|TRBV7-2|TRBD2|TRBJ2-1
CASSPGGAVNEQFF
TGTGCCAGCAGCCCCGGGGGGGCGGTCAATGAGCAGTTCTTC
>11|NA|TRBV9|NA|TRBJ2-7
CASGNTYEQYF
TGTGCCAGTGGAAATACCTACGAGCAGTACTTC
>15|NA|TRBV13|NA|TRBJ2-3
CASSLRGASTDTQYF
TGTGCCAGCAGCTTGCGCGGGGCTAGCACAGATACGCAGTATTTT
>12|NA|TRBV20-1|NA|TRBJ2-5
CSASLVRETQYF
TGCAGTGCTAGTTTGGTTCGAGAGACCCAGTACTTC
>12|NA|TRBV29-1|NA|TRBJ1-1
CSVAPTGSEAFF
TGCAGCGTTGCCCCGACGGGTTCTGAAGCTTTCTTT
>10|NA|TRBV29-1|NA|TRBJ2-5
CSVARETQYF
TGCAGCGTTGCGCGAGAGACCCAGTACTTC
>18|NA|TRBV4-1|NA|TRBJ1-2
CASSQDLSAGQKNYGYTF
TGCGCCAGCAGCCAAGATCTTTCCGCCGGACAGAAAAACTATGGCTACACCTTC
>10|NA|TRBV18|NA|TRBJ2-5
CASGAETQYF
TGTGCCAGCGGGGCAGAGACCCAGTACTTC
>18|NA|TRBV4-1|TRBD1|TRBJ1-5
CASSQEQGARNSNQPQHF
TGCGCCAGCAGCCAAGAACAGGGGGCGAGGAATAGCAATCAGCCCCAGCATTTT
>15|NA|TRBV23-1|NA|TRBJ2-3
CASSQSNPSTDTQYF
TGCGCCAGCAGTCAATCTAATCCGTCCACAGATACGCAGTATTTT
>14|NA|TRBV5-1|NA|TRBJ2-7
CASSLVSQAIEQYF
TGCGCCAGCAGCTTGGTGTCGCAGGCTATCGAGCAGTACTTC
>13|NA|TRBV19|NA|TRBJ2-5
CASRGPSSETQYF
TGTGCCAGTAGAGGTCCTAGTTCAGAGACCCAGTACTTC
>17|NA|TRBV18|TRBD1|TRBJ1-3
CASSPPTGASSGNTIYF
TGTGCCAGCTCACCGCCCACAGGGGCCTCCTCTGGAAACACCATATATTTT
>17|NA|TRBV5-6|NA|TRBJ2-1
CASSYRDRTTSYNEQFF
TGTGCCAGCAGCTACCGGGACCGGACTACCTCCTACAATGAGCAGTTCTTC
>15|NA|TRBV19|NA|TRBJ2-1
CASSMTGTSYDEQFF
TGTGCCAGTAGTATGACAGGGACTTCGTACGATGAGCAGTTCTTC